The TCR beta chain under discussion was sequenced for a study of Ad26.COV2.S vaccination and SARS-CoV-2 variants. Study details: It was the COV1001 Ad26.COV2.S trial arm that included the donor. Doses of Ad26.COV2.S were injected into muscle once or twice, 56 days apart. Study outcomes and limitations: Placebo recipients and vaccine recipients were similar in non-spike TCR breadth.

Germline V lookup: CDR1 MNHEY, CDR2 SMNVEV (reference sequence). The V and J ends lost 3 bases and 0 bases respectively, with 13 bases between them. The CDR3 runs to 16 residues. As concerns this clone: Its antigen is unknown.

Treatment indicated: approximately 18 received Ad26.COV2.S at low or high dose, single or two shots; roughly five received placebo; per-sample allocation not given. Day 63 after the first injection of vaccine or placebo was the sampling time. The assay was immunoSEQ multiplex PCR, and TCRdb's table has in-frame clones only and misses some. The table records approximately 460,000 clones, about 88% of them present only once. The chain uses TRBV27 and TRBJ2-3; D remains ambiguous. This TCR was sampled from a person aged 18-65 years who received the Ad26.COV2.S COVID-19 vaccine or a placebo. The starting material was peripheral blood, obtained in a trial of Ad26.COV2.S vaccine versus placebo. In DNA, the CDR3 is TGTGCCAGCAGTTTGTCACCTCCCGATAGCACAGATACGCAGTATTTT. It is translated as CASSLSPPDSTDTQYF.